Listed below are T cell receptor beta chains from one sample, sequenced in a study of beta chain features in type 1 diabetes. Only in-frame clones appear in the TCRdb table, and some are missing; sequencing was by immunoSEQ multiplex PCR. Of just under 150,000 clones detected, approximately 13% appear once; the ten largest clones hold around 1.4%. The sequencing input was central memory CD4+ T cells from blood. The receptors here all came from a man younger than 35 with type 1 diabetes. The conserved cysteine and the conserved F or W are not part of the CDR3 here. D genes are given only for firm matches. Expanded clones are given a class, and other clones once, few, many or no size at all.

D: -
J: TRBJ1-2
size: -
V: TRBV30
CDR3: AWSVVGSSYGYT

D: TRBD1
J: TRBJ1-4
size: -
V: TRBV7-6
CDR3: ASSADLGTGRGKLF

D: -
J: TRBJ1-3
size: -
V: TRBV5-6
CDR3: ASSSYLSSGNTIY

D: -
J: TRBJ2-1
size: few
V: TRBV13
CDR3: ASSLGYNEQF

D: -
J: TRBJ1-4
size: -
V: TRBV20-1
CDR3: SAGIGEKLF

D: -
J: TRBJ1-1
size: many
V: TRBV2
CDR3: ASSVMNTEAF

D: TRBD1
J: TRBJ2-2
size: few
V: TRBV27
CDR3: ASRWTGNTGELF

D: -
J: TRBJ2-5
size: few
V: TRBV4-1
CDR3: AIEPLQRETQY

D: -
J: TRBJ1-5
size: -
V: TRBV2
CDR3: ASSDGNQPQH

D: -
J: TRBJ1-1
size: -
V: TRBV30
CDR3: AWSGPVNTEAF

D: -
J: TRBJ1-2
size: few
V: TRBV7-2
CDR3: ASNLFTGTREGYT

D: TRBD1
J: TRBJ1-6
size: -
V: TRBV7-9
CDR3: ASSPGQGGSPLH

D: TRBD1
J: TRBJ1-5
size: -
V: TRBV19
CDR3: ATSGTGTDSNQPQH

D: -
J: TRBJ1-2
size: -
V: TRBV6-5
CDR3: ASSRRNIEYT

D: -
J: TRBJ1-4
size: many
V: TRBV25-1
CDR3: ASSSGTTNEKLF

D: -
J: TRBJ1-2
size: -
V: TRBV5-4
CDR3: ASSFGRQYGYT

D: TRBD2
J: TRBJ2-1
size: -
V: TRBV28
CDR3: AIIAGANNEQF

D: -
J: TRBJ2-2
size: few
V: TRBV21-1
CDR3: ASSKNGNTGELF

D: -
J: TRBJ1-2
size: few
V: TRBV27
CDR3: ASSSQGGDGYT

D: TRBD1
J: TRBJ2-1
size: -
V: TRBV5-1
CDR3: ASMDRDSYNEQF

D: TRBD2
J: TRBJ2-3
size: many
V: TRBV9
CDR3: ASSVGPSGYTDTQY

D: TRBD1
J: TRBJ2-7
size: -
V: TRBV18
CDR3: ASSPAGGRDEQY

D: -
J: TRBJ1-1
size: few
V: TRBV20-1
CDR3: SARVLGEAF

D: TRBD1
J: TRBJ1-3
size: -
V: TRBV6-5
CDR3: ASSYSTGSSGNTIY

D: -
J: TRBJ1-6
size: -
V: TRBV2
CDR3: ASSEQGDNSPLH

D: -
J: TRBJ1-1
size: -
V: TRBV6-5
CDR3: ASSLQGVQSTEAF

D: -
J: TRBJ1-5
size: -
V: TRBV9
CDR3: ASSATGFNQPQH

D: -
J: TRBJ1-2
size: -
V: TRBV20-1
CDR3: SARLLYGYT

D: -
J: TRBJ1-2
size: -
V: TRBV13
CDR3: ASTVRDSRNYGYT

D: -
J: TRBJ2-2
size: few
V: TRBV7-2
CDR3: ASSLAAGALTGELF

D: TRBD1
J: TRBJ2-3
size: -
V: TRBV10-3
CDR3: ATDPGTETDTQY

D: -
J: TRBJ2-1
size: -
V: TRBV10-1
CDR3: ASSGGMDEQF

D: -
J: TRBJ1-6
size: -
V: TRBV7-3
CDR3: ASSFQGNGSPLH